This T cell receptor beta chain was profiled in a study of blood T cell repertoires in COVID-19 (dated by TCRdb to 2020 to 2021). For the study in its entirety: Samples covering the acute and convalescent phases of COVID-19 were provided by collaborators in the United States, Italy and Spain. The repertoires were released in a freely available public database meant as a resource for research on the immune response to SARS-CoV-2. The samples were drawn from two sources: the first 160 participants of the ongoing ImmuneRACE study, and approximately 1,300 subjects contributed by 6 global collaborators. The dataset comprised deeply sampled blood TCRbeta repertoires from subjects exposed to, actively infected with, or recovered from COVID-19. Nearly every sample came with metadata listing a de-identified subject ID, COVID-19 status, age in years and sex. The prospective study material was composed of cDNA or gDNA derived from T cells, B-cell-depleted T cells, or PBMCs. Where HLA class I and class II types were available, the types were taken from metadata supplied by the sample provider, not from assay-based typing.

Ends trimmed: V by 3 bases, J by 3 bases; bases unmatched to a gene: 7. The CDR3 covers 15 residues, taking in both the cysteine and the phenylalanine. This entry keeps only the CDR3 DNA: 45 bases, framed from base 1. The germline V gene (reference sequence) yields SGHKS for CDR1 and YYEKEE for CDR2. One collaborating source in Seattle enrolled patients while the patients were actively infected and followed the patients over time throughout the course of disease. The collaborating institutions used their own protocols to collect whole blood in K2EDTA tubes. Collaborator samples were shipped for TCRbeta analysis as frozen whole blood, isolated PBMCs, or DNA extracted from either sample type. TCRbeta CDR3 regions were amplified from genomic DNA using the immunoSEQ Assay, a bias-controlled multiplex PCR. In the source study's methods: Nucleated cell counts per sample were estimated from amplification of reference gene primers within the assay. To quantify the absolute abundance of each unique TCRbeta CDR3 rearrangement, sequence reads were collapsed and filtered. For each sample, productive Simpson clonality was calculated by taking the square root of Simpson's diversity index across productive rearrangements. TCRdb holds this immuneACCESS table with in-frame rearrangements only. Some clones are missing; in checked studies, unresolved V genes explain under half, and the rest has no known cause. The D gene and trimming were derived from the DNA, and the V and J assignments and clone size from that table. This sample is represented by about 370,000 clones; around 90% of them were singletons. Together, the top ten hold less than 3.5% of the sample.

General conclusions and limits of the study: Clinical and demographic metadata were provided uncurated, with the amount varying by source and participant.

A remark on this clone: Its antigen is currently not known. Per-base qualities were not stored, and no clone one base away is much larger.

The origin of this receptor is a woman in her 30s with COVID-19, enrolled during active disease. The specimen was peripheral blood. This sequence uses TRBV5-5 and TRBJ2-5; 8 junctional bases match TRBD2. The CDR3 is CASSWGLGLKETQYF. The DNA sequence is given as TGTGCCAGCAGCTGGGGACTAGGCTTGAAAGAGACCCAGTACTTC.